The 8 T cell receptor beta chains below all came from one sample that was sequenced in a study of T cells after yellow fever vaccination. TCRdb reprocessed the 5' RACE reads via MiXCR and lists one record per CDR3 protein. This table holds about 73,000 distinct CDR3 sequences, 7.5% to 9% found once. The material was CD8+ T cells sorted from PBMCs, obtained on the day of the yellow fever booster vaccination. The receptors derive from a man in his thirties or forties who received the YFV17D yellow fever vaccine.

This clonotype has a count of ten or more. The chain joins TRBV6-4 to TRBJ2-3; TRBD2 matches 7 bases. The ends lost 0 bases at V and 1 base at J; junction bases unmatched: 1. Germline V CDR1 and CDR2: MRHNA, SNTAGT. The CDR3 covers 15 residues. This CDR3 is CASSDSGGGTDTQYF. Written as DNA, the CDR3 is TGTGCCAGCAGTGACTCGGGGGGGGGCACAGATACGCAGTATTTT.

This clonotype was counted a few times. The chain links TRBV27 to TRBJ2-2, with TRBD1 as a possible D gene (6 bases). CDR3 length equals 16 residues. V was cut by 8 bases and J by 1 base, with 17 bases left in between. In germline, CDR1 is MNHEY, CDR2 SMNVEV (reference sequence). DNA for the CDR3: TGTGCCAGCGCGGCATTGACAGGATTGAACACCGGGGAGCTGTTTTTT. Translation: CASAALTGLNTGELFF.

The chain links TRBV7-6 to TRBJ2-1; 7 bases fit TRBD2. J gave up 0 bases and V 4 bases, and 6 bases lay outside the gene matches. From germline, CDR1 is SGHVS and CDR2 FNYEAQ. The CDR3 has 16 residues. CDR3 region: CASSSPRESSYNEQFF. CDR3 DNA: TGTGCCAGCAGCTCACCGCGGGAGAGCTCCTACAATGAGCAGTTCTTC.

This chain joins TRBV5-1 and TRBJ2-7; D gene ambiguous. V was clipped by 4 bases and J by 1 base, with 15 bases between them. This CDR3 region has 15 residues. Per the germline V gene, CDR1 is SGHRS and CDR2 is YFSETQ. The CDR3 DNA sequence: TGCGCCAGCAGCCCGGACGTCACCGGGTCCTACGAGCAGTACTTC. Protein: CASSPDVTGSYEQYF.

The rearrangement joins TRBV5-4 to TRBJ2-7; no clear D gene. The CDR3 is 15 amino acids. V was cut by 0 bases and J by 3 bases, with 13 bases left in between. Germline-derived CDR1 and CDR2 are SGHNT and YYREEE (reference sequence). The DNA of the CDR3 is TGTGCCAGCAGCTTGGAAGCTTCCTTTCACTACGAGCAGTACTTC. As protein: CASSLEASFHYEQYF.

The chain couples TRBV6-2 or TRBV6-3 to TRBJ2-3, with D hard to call. There are 13 residues in the CDR3. Between the trimmed V and J ends, which lost 7 bases and 6 bases, there was a span of 14 bases. Germline CDR1 and CDR2: MNHEY and SVGEGT. The CDR3 loop reads CASKDQVTDTQYF. Here the CDR3 DNA reads TGTGCCAGCAAGGACCAGGTAACTGATACGCAGTATTTT.

This clonotype came up many times. The chain couples TRBV25-1 to TRBJ2-7; a possible D gene is TRBD1 (6 bases). The CDR3 has 13 amino acids. Germline V gene sequence: CDR1 MGHDK, CDR2 SYGVNS. Trimming removed 5 bases at V and 4 bases at J, with 12 bases between. Here the CDR3 DNA reads TGTGCCAGCAGTCCCTGGACAGTTTACGAGCAGTACTTC. Protein sequence: CASSPWTVYEQYF.

The chain carries TRBV7-3 and TRBJ2-2; D possibly matches TRBD1 or TRBD2 (5 bases each). Trimming shortened V by 5 bases and J by 6 bases, and 7 bases separated the two germline ends. CDR1 SGHTA and CDR2 FQGTGA come from the germline V gene. This CDR3 comprises 12 residues. DNA for the CDR3: TGTGCCAGCAGCGGGGACGCCGGGGAGCTGTTTTTT. Protein product: CASSGDAGELFF.